The 7 T cell receptor beta chains listed next were all sequenced from one sample in a study of beta chain features in type 1 diabetes. Of the isolated RNA, all was reverse transcribed, and so the sequenced material was expressed TCRB transcripts. TCRdb's table, derived via immunoSEQ multiplex PCR, lists solely in-frame clones and lacks some. The data show fewer than 450,000 clones, approximately 12% seen once. These receptors lack a known antigen. Findings and caveats of the study: Type 1 diabetes patients showed a moderate but significant shortening of TCRB CDR3s in all four CD4+ subsets.

Sequencing used naive CD4+ T cells from blood. The receptors derive from a woman under 30 with type 1 diabetes.

This clone was seen a handful of times. This rearrangement joins TRBV25-1 to TRBJ1-1; 7 bases align to TRBD1. V lost 4 bases to trimming and J lost 3 bases; unmatched junction nucleotides: 11. The CDR3 covers 16 residues. The V gene's germline CDR1 is MGHDK and CDR2 SYGVNS. CDR3 nucleotide sequence: TGTGCCAGCAGTGTAGGGACAGAGTACGGGGACACTGAAGCTTTCTTT. This sequence encodes CASSVGTEYGDTEAFF.

This clone came up a few times. The CDR3 bases are TGCGCCAGCACACGAGTGGGGGGGAGCAATCAGCCCCAGCATTTT. It specifies CASTRVGGSNQPQHF. The chain combines TRBV23-1 with TRBJ1-5; perhaps TRBD1 as D (5 bases). TRBV23-1 qualifies as an ORF whose function is uncertain. This CDR3 comprises 15 residues. V was shortened by 7 bases and J by 1 base, with 14 bases between the two germline ends.

This clone was recorded a few times. The chain uses TRBV6-5 and TRBJ2-1, with 14 bases matching TRBD2. This CDR3 has 15 residues. Germline V lookup: CDR1 MNHEY, CDR2 SVGAGI. With V trimmed by 11 bases and J by 5 bases, 8 bases remained unmatched. CDR3 DNA: TGTGCCGCAAGACTAGCGGGAGGGCCCCACAATGAGCAGTTCTTC. Translation: CAARLAGGPHNEQFF.

In this sample, this clone turned up a few times. The chain carries TRBV15 and TRBJ1-5; D is possibly TRBD1 (5 bases). Germline CDR1 reads LNHNV; CDR2 reads YYDKDF (reference sequence). The V gene lost 6 bases and the J gene lost 6 bases, with 15 bases spanning the gap. The CDR3 is 14 amino acids. CDR3 nucleotides: TGTGCCACCAGGTCAGGGAATGCCCCTCAGCCCCAGCATTTT. Its translation is CATRSGNAPQPQHF.

This clone occurred a few times. This chain links TRBV27 with TRBJ2-6; TRBD1 matches at 7 bases. The length of the CDR3 is 16 residues. Germline CDR1 and CDR2: MNHEY and SMNVEV (reference sequence). Unmatched junction bases numbered 3, after V lost 2 bases and J lost 2 bases. This CDR3 reads CASSLLTGTGANVLTF. The CDR3 DNA is TGTGCCAGCAGTTTACTGACAGGGACTGGGGCCAACGTCCTGACTTTC.

The V call is TRBV5-6, the J call TRBJ2-7; D is possibly TRBD2 (6 bases). The germline V gene has CDR1 SGHDT and CDR2 YYEEEE. V gave up 2 bases and J gave up 0 bases, with 15 bases separating them. The CDR3 extends over 16 amino acids. The CDR3 DNA follows: TGTGCCAGCAGCTTCTTAGGTAGCGGTAGCTCCTACGAGCAGTACTTC. Protein sequence: CASSFLGSGSSYEQYF.

The chain couples TRBV28 to TRBJ2-7, with D possibly being TRBD2 (5 bases). V was cut by 3 bases and J by 0 bases, with 9 bases left in between. Germline loops: CDR1 MDHEN, CDR2 SYDVKM. CDR3 length: 14 amino acids. Here the CDR3 DNA reads TGTGCCAGCAGTTTCGACTATGGCTCCTACGAGCAGTACTTC. Its translation: CASSFDYGSYEQYF.